Below, 5 T cell receptor beta chains from the same sample are listed, as sequenced in a study of vaccination effects on CD4 cells after COVID-19. ViraFEST expansion of antigen-specific CD4+ T cells with viral peptide pools preceded sequencing. Investigators separated out CD4+ T cells once around nine days of culture had passed. Participants were given two doses of BNT162b2 or mRNA-1273 vaccine. Clones were sequenced by immunoSEQ multiplex PCR, and TCRdb holds only the in-frame ones, with some missing. The repertoire includes about 20,000 clones, approximately 77% of them detected once, and 10% to 13% sits in the top ten. These receptors' antigens are unknown. This material consisted of CD4+ T cells from PBMCs cultured with HCoV-NL63 spike peptides, taken after COVID-19 vaccination. Receptors originate from a human donor who received a COVID-19 vaccine.

Here the CDR3 DNA reads TGCGCCAGCAGCGGGAGGGGATCCACTGAAGCTTTCTTT. Its protein is CASSGRGSTEAFF. The chain couples TRBV5-1 to TRBJ1-1; D is possibly TRBD1 (5 bases). This CDR3 has 13 residues. Per the germline V gene, CDR1 is SGHRS and CDR2 is YFSETQ. V lost 4 bases to trimming and J lost 4 bases, with 11 bases between them. The variable domain in full, completed from reference TRBV5-1 and TRBJ1-1, reads KAGVTQTPRYLIKTRGQQVTLSCSPISGHRSVSWYQQTPGQGLQFLFEYFSETQRNKGNFPGRFSGRQFSNSRSEMNVSTLELGDSALYLCASSGRGSTEAFFGQGTRLTVV.

The chain joins TRBV7-8 to TRBJ2-2, with 8 bases fitting TRBD1. Trimming cost V 5 bases and J 0 bases; bases outside gene matches: 11. Germline assignment: CDR1 SGHVS and CDR2 FQNEAQ. This CDR3 has 18 residues. The CDR3 DNA follows: TGTGCCAGCAGCACCTACTACCGGGACAGGCCGAACACCGGGGAGCTGTTTTTT. Translating gives CASSTYYRDRPNTGELFF.

Only one count was recorded for this clone. The V gene is TRBV18, the J gene TRBJ2-2; D is perhaps TRBD1 (6 bases). This CDR3 has 18 residues. V dropped 3 bases and J dropped 3 bases, with 20 bases sitting between them. Germline assignment: CDR1 KGHSH and CDR2 LQKENI. In DNA form, the CDR3 reads TGTGCCAGCTCACCGCCAAATAAAAAGACAGGTTACACCGGGGAGCTGTTTTTT. It encodes CASSPPNKKTGYTGELFF.

This chain joins TRBV6-5 and TRBJ1-2, with TRBD1 matching 8 bases. This CDR3 comprises 14 residues. Per the germline V gene, CDR1 is MNHEY and CDR2 is SVGAGI. The trim removed 7 bases at V and 8 bases at J, leaving 12 bases unmatched. CDR3 residues: CASNDPGQGDGYTF. CDR3 coding DNA: TGTGCCAGCAACGACCCCGGACAGGGCGACGGCTACACCTTC.

This rearrangement joins TRBV7-9 to TRBJ2-1; TRBD2 aligns across 7 bases. CDR1 and CDR2 from the germline V gene are SEHNR and FQNEAQ (reference sequence). Germline trimming cut 5 bases from V and 2 bases from J; bases unmatched to any gene: 3. The CDR3 loop spans 14 amino acids. The CDR3 region has the DNA TGTGCCAGCAGCACCAGCGGGACCTACAATGAGCAGTTCTTC. It is translated as CASSTSGTYNEQFF. The full variable domain, with the rest looked up from reference TRBV7-9 and TRBJ2-1, is DTGVSQNPRHKITKRGQNVTFRCDPISEHNRLYWYRQTLGQGPEFLTYFQNEAQLEKSRLLSDRFSAERPKGSFSTLEIQRTEQGDSAMYLCASSTSGTYNEQFFGPGTRLTVL.